This section outlines one TCR beta chain sequence together with its context. Antigen unknown. This CDR3 spans 14 amino acids. Germline CDR1 and CDR2: LNHDA and SQIVND (reference sequence). The germline V and J ends were trimmed by 4 bases and 4 bases, with 13 bases remaining between them. This sample was taken from a study of shared clonotypes between healthy human individuals. In the CD4+ fraction, cells were divided into CD45RA+ naive and CD45RA-negative memory subsets. Clones were sequenced by immunoSEQ multiplex PCR, and TCRdb holds only the in-frame ones, with some missing. The data hold over 850,000 clones, with 78% observed a single time. Points from the study as a whole: Sharing across four donors was seen in 4% to 6.5% of naive CD4 clonotypes.

Sequencing was performed on memory CD4+ T cells from PBMCs. Described subset: CD45RA-negative fraction. This receptor was taken from a man younger than 35 in good health. Some clones in this sample may be carry-over from other donors' samples. The V and J genes are TRBV19 and TRBJ1-1; D might be TRBD1 (6 bases). In nucleotides, the CDR3 is TGTGCCAGTAGTACCGGGACATTGGTCACTGAAGCTTTCTTT. Its translation is CASSTGTLVTEAFF.